The present TCR beta chain was sequenced within a study of T cell responses to AZD1222 COVID-19 vaccine. Per germline, CDR1 SSHAT and CDR2 FNYEAQ (reference sequence). The CDR3 has 15 amino acids. V lost 0 bases to trimming and J lost 5 bases; unmatched junction nucleotides: 2. Broader study findings: Nearly half of spike-specific TCRs reportedly target variant regions that are unmutated in the B.1.351 and B.1.1.7 variants. Females made up more of the donors, who were largely white British, and clonal diversity may have come out too low. Compared with day 0, the breadth and depth of the Spike-specific TCR repertoire rose significantly after two doses of AZD1222. With dominance at 160-218 and 743-854, vaccine-associated CD4 TCRs spanned spike.

Method: immunoSEQ multiplex PCR; TCRdb's copy keeps in-frame clones and lacks some. The top ten hold roughly 0.98% of the sample, which has about 170,000 clones, about 83% seen once. Concerning this clone itself: The antigen is unknown.

The sequencing here drew on peripheral blood, taken 28 days after the second AZD1222 dose. This sequence was found in an adult who received the AZD1222 COVID-19 vaccine. The chain recombines TRBV7-7 with TRBJ2-5, with 11 bases that match TRBD2. CDR3 in DNA: TGTGCCAGCAGCTTAGCACTAGCGGGGGTGGAGACCCAGTACTTC. This encodes CASSLALAGVETQYF. Supplemented by reference TRBV7-7 and TRBJ2-5, the full variable domain reads GAGVSQSPRYKVTKRGQDVTLRCDPISSHATLYWYQQALGQGPEFLTYFNYEAQPDKSGLPSDRFSAERPEGSISTLTIQRTEQRDSAMYRCASSLALAGVETQYFGPGTRLLVL.